Each of the 23 T cell receptor beta chains below was sequenced from the same sample in a study of graft-versus-host responses after intestinal transplantation. Using immunoSEQ multiplex PCR, the repertoire was profiled, and TCRdb retains in-frame clones only, with some absent. The table shows over 75,000 clones, with about 88% occurring only once. No antigen has been identified for these receptors. Sequencing used unstimulated CD4+ T cells sorted from spleen or lymph node cells, obtained before intestinal transplant. These TCRs come from a human donor who received an intestinal transplant.

The CDR3 region has the DNA TGTGCCAGCAGCTTAGGGGGACTAGCGGCCTACAATGAGCAGTTCTTC. This codes for CASSLGGLAAYNEQFF. The chain uses TRBV7-6 and TRBJ2-1, with 11 bases aligning to TRBD2. Per the germline V gene, CDR1 is SGHVS and CDR2 is FNYEAQ. The CDR3 spans 16 residues. J gave up 2 bases and V 1 base, and 1 base lay outside the gene matches. The full variable domain, rest sourced from reference TRBV7-6 and TRBJ2-1, is GAGVSQSPRYKVTKRGQDVALRCDPISGHVSLYWYRQALGQGPEFLTYFNYEAQQDKSGLPNDRFSAERPEGSISTLTIQRTEQRDSAMYRCASSLGGLAAYNEQFFGPGTRLTVL.

The chain is built from TRBV7-9 and TRBJ2-1; 10 positions match TRBD2. Looked up from germline, CDR1 is SEHNR and CDR2 is FQNEAQ (reference sequence). V trimming: 3 bases; J trimming: 0 bases; junction bases outside the gene matches: 2. The CDR3 is made up of 16 amino acids. The CDR3 coding sequence is TGTGCCAGCAGCTTCCCTAGCGGGAGCTCCTACAATGAGCAGTTCTTC. This encodes CASSFPSGSSYNEQFF.

J is TRBJ2-2 and V is TRBV7-3; 11 nucleotides agree with TRBD2. Trimming cost V 1 base and J 2 bases; bases outside gene matches: 9. In germline, CDR1 is SGHTA, CDR2 FQGTGA. The CDR3 loop spans 19 amino acids. The CDR3 DNA is TGTGCCAGCAGCTTAATGAGCGTCCTAGCGGGGGGAAACACCGGGGAGCTGTTTTTT. Encoded protein: CASSLMSVLAGGNTGELFF.

This CDR3 reads CAISSLFSGENTGELFF. For the CDR3, the DNA is TGTGCCATCAGTAGTCTTTTTAGCGGGGAGAACACCGGGGAGCTGTTTTTT. V usage is TRBV10-3 and J usage is TRBJ2-2; 8 positions agree with TRBD2. J was trimmed by 1 base and V by 5 bases; bases with no gene match: 9. The germline V gene has CDR1 ENHRY and CDR2 SYGVKD. The CDR3 spans 17 residues.

In this sample, this clone turned up once. This chain connects TRBV19 to TRBJ2-1; 12 nucleotides align to TRBD1. V lost 2 bases to trimming and J lost 4 bases; unmatched junction nucleotides: 6. The CDR3 runs 17 residues. Germline CDR1 and CDR2: LNHDA and SQIVND (reference sequence). CDR3: CASSISGQGAGYNEQFF. In DNA form, the CDR3 reads TGTGCCAGTAGTATATCGGGACAGGGGGCAGGATACAATGAGCAGTTCTTC.

This chain uses TRBV27 with TRBJ2-6; 15 bases agree with TRBD2. The V and J ends lost 4 bases and 2 bases, in that order; junction bases with no gene match: 3. The V gene's germline CDR1 is MNHEY and CDR2 SMNVEV (reference sequence). This CDR3 has 18 amino acids. The CDR3 region has the DNA TGTGCCAGCAGTTCCAGGACTAGCGGGGGGGCTGGGGCCAACGTCCTGACTTTC. Translated: CASSSRTSGGAGANVLTF.

This chain joins TRBV5-1 and TRBJ2-7, with D possibly matching TRBD1 (5 bases). Trimming stripped 1 base from V and 5 bases from J, with 7 bases between. The CDR3 runs to 12 residues. The V gene's germline CDR1 is SGHRS and CDR2 YFSETQ. The CDR3 nucleotides are TGCGCCAGCAGCTTGACCAGGGACGAGCAGTACTTC. Protein sequence: CASSLTRDEQYF.

The chain links TRBV18 to TRBJ2-2; a weak D match, TRBD1 (6 bases). Germline-derived CDR1 and CDR2 are KGHSH and LQKENI. This CDR3 spans 14 amino acids. Trimming took 2 bases from V and 6 from J, leaving 10 bases between them. This CDR3 reads CASSPWGTSGELFF. CDR3 DNA: TGTGCCAGCTCACCATGGGGGACATCCGGGGAGCTGTTTTTT.

The rearrangement uses TRBV7-9 and TRBJ2-6; D may be TRBD2 (6 bases). In germline, CDR1 is SEHNR, CDR2 FQNEAQ (reference sequence). Trimming left V 5 bases short and J 0 bases short, with 20 bases between. The CDR3 contains 19 residues. CDR3 loop: CASSPPSGASGSGANVLTF. DNA of the CDR3: TGTGCCAGCAGCCCCCCCTCGGGAGCGAGCGGCTCTGGGGCCAACGTCCTGACTTTC.

The chain is built from TRBV5-1 and TRBJ2-7, with D tentatively TRBD1 (6 bases). CDR1 and CDR2 (germline): SGHRS, YFSETQ. V lost 0 bases and J lost 5, with 21 bases in between. The CDR3 loop spans 17 amino acids. The CDR3 sequence: CASSLGFGTPQTNEQYF. The CDR3 nucleotides are TGCGCCAGCAGCTTGGGATTTGGGACACCCCAAACCAACGAGCAGTACTTC. Looking up the rest from reference TRBV5-1 and TRBJ2-7 gives the full variable domain: KAGVTQTPRYLIKTRGQQVTLSCSPISGHRSVSWYQQTPGQGLQFLFEYFSETQRNKGNFPGRFSGRQFSNSRSEMNVSTLELGDSALYLCASSLGFGTPQTNEQYFGPGTRLTVT.

The J gene is TRBJ1-1, the V gene TRBV19; D unclear. Trimming removed 1 base at V and 0 bases at J, with 3 bases between. CDR1 is LNHDA, CDR2 SQIVND, per germline (reference sequence). The CDR3 spans 13 residues. The CDR3 DNA sequence: TGTGCCAGTAGTATAGCTCTGAACACTGAAGCTTTCTTT. It is translated as CASSIALNTEAFF.

The rearrangement joins TRBV6-6 to TRBJ1-2; TRBD1 is a possible D gene (5 bases). Germline V gene sequence: CDR1 MNHNY, CDR2 SVGAGI (reference sequence). The ends were cut back, 5 bases at V and 8 bases at J, with 21 bases in the middle. The CDR3 is made up of 15 amino acids. The CDR3 coding sequence is TGTGCCAGCAGTCCAATGGTGGGACTCAGGGACGGCTACACCTTC. The encoded protein is CASSPMVGLRDGYTF.

The chain is built from TRBV6-1 and TRBJ1-6; TRBD1 matches 7 bases. After removal of 3 bases from V and 0 bases from J, the junction contained 2 bases not matched to a gene. The CDR3 loop spans 16 amino acids. CDR1 MNHNS and CDR2 SASEGT come from the germline V gene. CDR3 nucleotides: TGTGCCAGCAGTGACAGGGGGAGCTCCTATAATTCACCCCTCCACTTT. Its translation: CASSDRGSSYNSPLHF.

The chain links TRBV5-4 to TRBJ2-7; 10 bases map to TRBD2. V shed 2 bases and J 2 bases; nucleotides not matched to a gene: 1. Germline lookup yields CDR1 SGHNT and CDR2 YYREEE (reference sequence). This CDR3 region has 14 residues. The CDR3 loop reads CASSFGLAAYEQYF. Here the CDR3 DNA reads TGTGCCAGCAGCTTCGGACTAGCGGCCTACGAGCAGTACTTC.

CDR3 residues: CASSLAHRLAGIAKNIQYF. CDR3 DNA: TGTGCCAGCAGCTTAGCGCACCGACTAGCGGGGATAGCCAAAAACATTCAGTACTTC. The chain links TRBV7-2 to TRBJ2-4; the match to TRBD2 covers 11 bases. The CDR3 runs to 19 residues. The germline V gene encodes CDR1 SGHTA and CDR2 FQGNSA. The ends lost 0 bases at V and 0 bases at J; junction bases unmatched: 7.

V usage is TRBV27 and J usage is TRBJ2-7, with 10 bases lining up with TRBD1. The CDR3 totals 15 residues. Losses at the gene ends were 1 base for V and 1 base for J; bases not matched to a gene: 1. From germline, CDR1 is MNHEY and CDR2 SMNVEV (reference sequence). CDR3 region: CASSLLGQGSYEQYF. CDR3 DNA: TGTGCCAGCAGTTTATTGGGACAGGGGTCCTACGAGCAGTACTTC.

The rearrangement joins TRBV28 to TRBJ2-7; TRBD1 matches 8 bases. The CDR3 is 15 residues long. CDR1 is MDHEN and CDR2 is SYDVKM in the germline V gene. V gave up 2 bases and J gave up 3 bases; unmatched junction bases: 6. The CDR3 region has the DNA TGTGCCAGCAGTTTAAGAGCCGGACAGGGCTACGAGCAGTACTTC. Amino acid sequence: CASSLRAGQGYEQYF.

The J gene is TRBJ1-1, the V gene TRBV5-1; D call uncertain. Germline V gives CDR1 SGHRS, CDR2 YFSETQ. The CDR3 runs to 14 residues. Trimming shortened V by 3 bases and J by 3 bases, and 12 bases separated the two germline ends. CDR3 DNA sequence: TGCGCCAGCAGCTGGCGTACAGACCACACTGAAGCTTTCTTT. Residues: CASSWRTDHTEAFF.

The chain employs TRBV6-6 and TRBJ1-5; 8 nucleotides agree with TRBD1. The CDR3 totals 14 residues. Looked up from germline, CDR1 is MNHNY and CDR2 is SVGAGI (reference sequence). V gave up 5 bases and J gave up 6 bases; unmatched junction bases: 6. The CDR3 region is CASSTQGAGQPQHF. CDR3 coding DNA: TGTGCCAGCAGTACCCAGGGGGCAGGTCAGCCCCAGCATTTT.

The rearrangement links TRBV28 to TRBJ2-7; TRBD1 agrees at 9 bases. The V gene end was trimmed by 6 bases and the J gene end by 3 bases; junction bases not matched to a gene: 15. The CDR3 spans 17 residues. Looked up from germline, CDR1 is MDHEN and CDR2 is SYDVKM. CDR3 nucleotide sequence: TGTGCCAGCAGCCCGGGCTCGACCGGGACAGGGCTCTACGAGCAGTACTTC. It codes for CASSPGSTGTGLYEQYF.

This rearrangement joins TRBV9 to TRBJ1-1, with no clear D. With 4 bases removed from V and 1 base from J, the gap between germline ends came to 8 bases. Germline-derived CDR1 and CDR2 are SGDLS and YYNGEE. The CDR3 loop spans 13 amino acids. The CDR3 region has the DNA TGTGCCAGCAGCCTGGGGAGGAACACTGAAGCTTTCTTT. This translates into CASSLGRNTEAFF.

The chain is built from TRBV6-5 and TRBJ2-5; no definite D call. The CDR3 is 14 amino acids. V shed 0 bases and J shed 2 bases, with 7 bases lying between them. CDR1 is MNHEY and CDR2 is SVGAGI in the germline V gene. The CDR3 protein is CASSYSTIQETQYF. Written as DNA, the CDR3 is TGTGCCAGCAGTTACTCGACAATACAAGAGACCCAGTACTTC.

The chain is built from TRBV27 and TRBJ1-2; TRBD1 matches at 10 bases. The CDR3 has 14 amino acids. The J segment lost 8 bases and the V segment lost 6 bases, leaving 9 bases of the junction unmatched. The germline CDR1 and CDR2 sequences are MNHEY and SMNVEV (reference sequence). CDR3: CASRQGTGALGYTF. DNA for the CDR3: TGTGCCAGCAGACAGGGGACAGGGGCTCTCGGCTACACCTTC.